The rows below give T cell receptor beta chains drawn from one sample of a study of blood T cell repertoires in COVID-19. The table came from immunoSEQ multiplex PCR; TCRdb's copy has only in-frame clones and leaves some out. The table has about 160,000 clones, 70% to 90% seen once. What was sequenced was peripheral blood. Receptors originate from a woman in her fifties or sixties with COVID-19, enrolled during active disease. CDR3s include the opening cysteine and the closing phenylalanine or tryptophan. A D gene is named only where the DNA matches it firmly. For some rows the clone size is stated as once, few or many, or as a class when expanded; others skip it.

CDR3 protein	CDR3 DNA	clone size	V gene	D gene	J gene	CDR3 length
CASSSSTGGNEKLFF	TGTGCCAGCAGTTCCTCGACGGGAGGGAATGAAAAACTGTTTTTT	-	TRBV7-9	-	TRBJ1-4	15
CASSPLELAGYRGKNIQYF	TGTGCCAGCAGCCCCCTGGAGTTAGCGGGCTACCGGGGCAAAAACATTCAGTACTTC	-	TRBV7-9	TRBD2	TRBJ2-4	19
CASRGQGASDTQYF	TGTGCCAGCAGAGGGCAGGGGGCTTCGGATACGCAGTATTTT	-	TRBV7-2	TRBD1	TRBJ2-3	14
CASSLGLLTNEQFF	TGTGCCAGCAGCTTAGGACTATTGACTAATGAGCAGTTCTTC	-	TRBV7-2	-	TRBJ2-1	14
CASSQASARGNYGYTF	TGCGCCAGCAGCCAAGCATCCGCCAGGGGGAACTATGGCTACACCTTC	-	TRBV4-3	TRBD1	TRBJ1-2	16
CASSLSQTQYF	TGTGCCAGCAGCTTAAGCCAGACCCAGTACTTC	-	TRBV7-9	-	TRBJ2-5	11
CASSEDRWVSGANVLTF	TGTGCCAGCAGTGAAGACAGATGGGTCTCTGGGGCCAACGTCCTGACTTTC	few	TRBV25-1	-	TRBJ2-6	17
CASSPRGSLYEQYF	TGTGCCAGCAGCCCCAGGGGCAGCTTGTACGAGCAGTACTTC	few	TRBV7-9	-	TRBJ2-7	14
CASSKQNPGEQYF	TGTGCCAGCAGCAAACAGAATCCTGGCGAGCAGTACTTC	-	TRBV7-9	-	TRBJ2-7	13
CASSHGHSYEQYF	TGTGCCAGCAGCCACGGACACTCCTACGAGCAGTACTTC	-	TRBV7-3	-	TRBJ2-7	13
CASQESGVADTQYF	TGTGCCAGCCAGGAATCCGGTGTAGCAGATACGCAGTATTTT	-	TRBV2	-	TRBJ2-3	14
CASSPRGGLDTQYF	TGTGCCAGCAGCCCGCGGGGGGGCTTAGATACGCAGTATTTT	-	TRBV5-8	TRBD2	TRBJ2-3	14
CASISGGTNSYEQYF	TGTGCCAGCATATCGGGTGGAACGAACTCCTACGAGCAGTACTTC	-	TRBV6-5	-	TRBJ2-7	15
CASSSIAGGRYTQYF	TGTGCCAGCAGCTCTATAGCGGGGGGGCGGTATACGCAGTATTTT	-	TRBV11-2	TRBD2	TRBJ2-3	15
CAWRDTGQGKVNEQFF	TGTGCCTGGAGAGATACGGGACAGGGGAAGGTCAATGAGCAGTTCTTC	-	TRBV30	TRBD1	TRBJ2-1	16
CASRRDIPQYF	TGTGCCAGCAGAAGGGACATACCGCAGTATTTT	-	TRBV2	-	TRBJ2-3	11
CASSRDPTSGGASSWTGELFF	TGCGCCAGCAGCAGGGACCCGACTAGCGGGGGGGCAAGTAGTTGGACCGGGGAGCTGTTTTTT	-	TRBV5-1	TRBD2	TRBJ2-2	21
CASSENSGGSPYNEQFF	TGTGCCAGCAGCGAAAATAGCGGGGGGAGCCCCTACAATGAGCAGTTCTTC	few	TRBV9	TRBD2	TRBJ2-1	17
CASSQEGGWSYEQYF	TGCGCCAGCAGCCAAGAAGGGGGATGGAGCTACGAGCAGTACTTC	-	TRBV4-3	-	TRBJ2-7	15
CASSRTGQGRNSPLHF	TGTGCCAGCAGTCGAACAGGACAGGGGCGGAATTCACCCCTCCACTTT	-	TRBV28	TRBD1	TRBJ1-6	16
CASSSPTGGNSPLHF	TGTGCCAGCAGTTCACCGACAGGGGGTAATTCACCCCTCCACTTT	-	TRBV28	TRBD1	TRBJ1-6	15
CASSLRTSVANEQFF	TGTGCCAGCAGTCTCCGGACTAGCGTAGCCAATGAGCAGTTCTTC	once	TRBV7-8	TRBD2	TRBJ2-1	15
CASSPRDRGDGYTF	TGTGCCAGCAGCCCGCGGGACAGGGGAGATGGCTACACCTTC	-	TRBV11-1	TRBD1	TRBJ1-2	14
CASSLERQGAGTGELFF	TGTGCCAGCAGCCTAGAGAGACAGGGGGCTGGGACCGGGGAGCTGTTTTTT	-	TRBV11-2	TRBD1	TRBJ2-2	17
CASSDQTRDSTDTQYF	TGTGCCAGCAGCGACCAAACTAGGGATAGCACAGATACGCAGTATTTT	-	TRBV11-2	-	TRBJ2-3	16
CATRSQGQKTQYF	TGTGCCACCAGGAGTCAGGGGCAGAAGACCCAGTACTTC	-	TRBV15	-	TRBJ2-5	13
CASSSLEDTQYF	TGTGCCAGCAGTTCCTTAGAGGATACGCAGTATTTT	once	TRBV6-5	-	TRBJ2-3	12
CASSPQFGGTPNEQFF	TGTGCCAGCTCACCACAGTTTGGAGGTACACCCAATGAGCAGTTCTTC	once	TRBV18	-	TRBJ2-1	16
CASSHRWMRDTEAFF	TGCGCCAGCAGCCATAGGTGGATGAGGGACACTGAAGCTTTCTTT	-	TRBV4-1	-	TRBJ1-1	15
CASVARDRNTEAFF	TGTGCCAGCGTGGCCCGGGACAGAAACACTGAAGCTTTCTTT	-	TRBV3-1/TRBV3-2	TRBD1	TRBJ1-1	14
CASSVALAGGSDTQYF	TGTGCCAGCAGCGTAGCTCTAGCGGGGGGTTCGGATACGCAGTATTTT	-	TRBV9	TRBD2	TRBJ2-3	16
CATSRPGTAGNQPQHF	TGTGCCACCAGCAGACCCGGGACAGCCGGCAATCAGCCCCAGCATTTT	-	TRBV15	TRBD1	TRBJ1-5	16
CASSPGQGVSPLHF	TGTGCCAGCAGCCCCGGACAGGGAGTTTCACCCCTCCACTTT	medium-sized	TRBV7-9	TRBD1	TRBJ1-6	14
CASSVGGLEDTQYF	TGTGCCAGCAGCGTAGGAGGTCTCGAAGATACGCAGTATTTT	-	TRBV9	-	TRBJ2-3	14
CASSTGTGFGYTF	TGTGCCAGCAGTACCGGGACAGGCTTCGGCTACACCTTC	-	TRBV6-5	TRBD1	TRBJ1-2	13
CASKVGASGGGPETQYF	TGTGCCAGCAAGGTCGGAGCTAGCGGGGGGGGGCCAGAGACCCAGTACTTC	-	TRBV2	TRBD2	TRBJ2-5	17
CASSQGTGRQETQYF	TGTGCCAGCAGCCAAGGTACAGGGCGGCAAGAGACCCAGTACTTC	-	TRBV3-1/TRBV3-2	-	TRBJ2-5	15
CASRFSGGVYGYTF	TGTGCCAGCAGATTTTCAGGGGGCGTCTATGGCTACACCTTC	-	TRBV27	TRBD1	TRBJ1-2	14
CASTPSVDDPCYNEQFF	TGCGCCAGCACTCCCAGCGTCGACGATCCTTGCTACAATGAGCAGTTCTTC	-	TRBV10-1	-	TRBJ2-1	17
CATSRDRAGFEQYF	TGTGCCACCAGCAGAGATCGGGCGGGGTTCGAGCAGTACTTC	-	TRBV15	-	TRBJ2-7	14
CASSLGSSGGGEQFF	TGCGCCAGCAGCTTGGGATCCAGCGGGGGAGGTGAGCAGTTCTTC	-	TRBV5-1	TRBD2	TRBJ2-1	15
CASSLRQSTNEKLFF	TGTGCCAGCAGCTTACGACAGAGTACTAATGAAAAACTGTTTTTT	-	TRBV7-2	-	TRBJ1-4	15
CAIDRGQGGYTF	TGTGCCATCGATAGGGGGCAAGGTGGCTACACCTTC	-	TRBV10-3	TRBD1	TRBJ1-2	12
CASSPGVPKNIQYF	TGTGCCAGCAGTCCAGGGGTGCCCAAAAACATTCAGTACTTC	-	TRBV2	-	TRBJ2-4	14
CASTGIGQGWGGELFF	TGTGCCAGCACGGGTATAGGACAGGGGTGGGGCGGGGAGCTGTTTTTT	-	TRBV6-6	TRBD1	TRBJ2-2	16
CASIQGSGNTIYF	TGTGCCAGCATACAGGGGTCCGGAAACACCATATATTTT	-	TRBV28	TRBD1	TRBJ1-3	13
CASRRGQGAEAFF	TGTGCCAGCAGACGGGGACAGGGAGCTGAAGCTTTCTTT	-	TRBV6-5	TRBD1	TRBJ1-1	13
CASSQDPGTSGVETQYF	TGCGCCAGCAGCCAAGACCCCGGGACTAGCGGGGTGGAGACCCAGTACTTC	-	TRBV4-3	TRBD2	TRBJ2-5	17
CASTGFTGELFF	TGTGCCAGCACGGGTTTCACCGGGGAGCTGTTTTTT	-	TRBV25-1	-	TRBJ2-2	12
CASSQDGLAETQYF	TGCGCCAGCAGCCAAGATGGACTAGCGGAGACCCAGTACTTC	-	TRBV4-3	TRBD2	TRBJ2-5	14
CASSLAGGAQETQYF	TGTGCCAGCAGCTTAGCGGGGGGGGCTCAAGAGACCCAGTACTTC	-	TRBV7-6	-	TRBJ2-5	15